This TCR beta chain was profiled in a study of CD8 T cells in Susac syndrome. RNA totalling roughly 0.45 to 1 ug underwent reverse transcription with random hexamers. TCRdb itself ran the immunoSEQ multiplex PCR reads through MiXCR, one entry per CDR3 protein. The sample consists of around 56,000 distinct CDR3 sequences, approximately 90% of them appearing once. Peripheral blood CD8+ and CD4+ T cells were profiled by TCR beta sequencing. CDR3 length equals 15 residues. Germline CDR1 reads LGHDT; CDR2 reads YNNKEL (reference sequence). Trimming cost V 4 bases and J 0 bases, with 12 bases left between them.

The sequence was collected from a human donor in good health. Sequencing was done on a sample of CD8+ T cells from PBMCs. V and J are TRBV3-1 and TRBJ1-2, with TRBD1 as a possible D gene (6 bases). CDR3 region: CASSLWTEANYGYTF. In nucleotides, the CDR3 is TGTGCCAGCAGCCTCTGGACAGAAGCTAACTATGGCTACACCTTC.